The rows below give T cell receptor beta chains drawn from one sample of a study of T cell repertoires in cytomegalovirus infection. Antigens for these TCRs are unknown. MiXCR, applied by TCRdb to the reads, yields one record per CDR3 protein. The sample has 200,000 to 250,000 distinct CDR3 sequences, approximately 40% seen once. The sample consisted of CD8+ T cells from cultured PBMCs, taken from culture after CMV antigen stimulation. These receptors were collected from a human donor in good health (CMV status not recorded). Some clones in this sample may be carry-over from other donors' samples. The CDR3 runs from the conserved cysteine through the conserved F or W. Each record gives: J gene, D gene, clone size, V gene, CDR3 protein, CDR3 DNA. D genes are given only for firm matches. Clone size is stated in some rows and not others, as once, few, many or a class when expanded.

TRBJ1-5	NA	NA	TRBV7-2	CASSSDFWGNQPQHF	TGTGCCAGCAGCTCCGACTTTTGGGGTAATCAGCCCCAGCATTTT
TRBJ2-7	TRBD1	few	TRBV27	CASSLSPPDRVNYEQYF	TGTGCCAGCAGTTTATCACCTCCGGACAGGGTCAACTACGAGCAGTACTTC
TRBJ1-2	TRBD1	few	TRBV20-1	CSAGDRGTNGYTF	TGCAGTGCGGGGGACAGGGGGACGAATGGCTACACCTTC
TRBJ2-1	TRBD2	few	TRBV4-2	CASSQDRAGGRVKQFF	TGTGCCAGCAGCCAAGATAGGGCGGGAGGGCGTGTCAAGCAGTTCTTC
TRBJ2-7	NA	NA	TRBV27	CATGPRGIYEQYF	TGTGCCACTGGCCCAAGGGGTATCTACGAGCAGTACTTC
TRBJ1-1	TRBD1	few	TRBV6-6	CAGQGQGATEAFF	TGTGCCGGGCAGGGGCAGGGGGCAACTGAAGCTTTCTTT
TRBJ1-2	TRBD1	many	TRBV27	CASSSRQGVTPPNYGYTF	TGTGCCAGCAGTTCCAGACAGGGTGTCACCCCACCCAACTATGGCTACACCTTC
TRBJ2-1	NA	few	TRBV15	CATSRGGKGSYNEQFF	TGTGCCACCAGCAGAGGTGGGAAGGGTTCTTACAATGAGCAGTTCTTC
TRBJ2-1	TRBD1	medium-sized	TRBV7-9	CASRFSGTGSGEQFF	TGTGCCAGCAGGTTTTCCGGGACAGGGTCGGGAGAGCAGTTCTTC
TRBJ2-1	NA	few	TRBV5-1	CASSSALKGNEQFF	TGCGCCAGCAGCTCGGCCTTAAAGGGGAATGAGCAGTTCTTC
TRBJ1-3	NA	NA	TRBV29-1	CSVDTGTGNTIYF	TGCAGCGTGGATACAGGGACTGGAAACACCATATATTTT
TRBJ2-1	NA	NA	TRBV7-2	CASSGRRGLYNEQFF	TGTGCCAGCAGCGGCCGCAGGGGCCTGTACAATGAGCAGTTCTTC
TRBJ2-1	NA	NA	TRBV19	CASSRSDSRVYNEQFF	TGTGCCAGTAGCCGATCGGACTCAAGGGTCTACAATGAGCAGTTCTTC
TRBJ1-1	NA	NA	TRBV12-3/TRBV12-4	CASSSYETANTEAFF	TGTGCCAGCAGTTCCTACGAGACAGCGAACACTGAAGCTTTCTTT
TRBJ2-3	NA	few	TRBV19	CASSQRVLSSTDTQYF	TGTGCCAGTAGTCAGAGGGTCCTATCCTCCACAGATACGCAGTATTTT
TRBJ1-4	NA	NA	TRBV11-2	CASSLLQTPGKLFF	TGTGCCAGCAGCTTGTTGCAGACCCCGGGAAAACTGTTTTTT
TRBJ2-1	TRBD2	NA	TRBV27	CASRTSGSTNEQFF	TGTGCCAGCAGGACTAGCGGGAGTACAAATGAGCAGTTCTTC
TRBJ2-3	NA	NA	TRBV7-3	CASSLVPAPTSTDTQYF	TGTGCCAGCAGCTTAGTTCCAGCTCCTACTAGCACAGATACGCAGTATTTT
TRBJ2-7	NA	NA	TRBV24-1	CATSDLQEDGAYEQYF	TGTGCCACCAGTGATTTGCAGGAGGACGGAGCCTACGAGCAGTACTTC
TRBJ2-3	TRBD2	NA	TRBV6-6	CASKTSGSPYTQYF	TGTGCCAGCAAGACTAGCGGGAGTCCATATACGCAGTATTTT
TRBJ2-7	NA	NA	TRBV27	CASRRATYEQYF	TGTGCCAGCCGACGAGCGACCTACGAGCAGTACTTC
TRBJ1-5	NA	NA	TRBV12-3/TRBV12-4	CASTLHVVGEEPQHF	TGTGCCAGCACCCTACACGTAGTCGGGGAGGAGCCCCAGCATTTT
TRBJ2-3	NA	few	TRBV7-8	CASSSRESRSTDTQYF	TGTGCCAGCAGCTCCCGTGAGTCAAGAAGCACAGATACGCAGTATTTT
TRBJ2-3	TRBD2	few	TRBV28	CASSFSASGIRRGTDTQYF	TGTGCCAGCAGTTTCTCGGCTAGCGGGATCAGGAGGGGCACAGATACGCAGTATTTT
TRBJ1-6	NA	many	TRBV28	CASSFSSSPLHF	TGTGCCAGCAGTTTTTCTTCCTCACCCCTCCACTTT
TRBJ2-7	NA	NA	TRBV27	CASSMRGGPTYEQYF	TGTGCCAGCAGCATGCGAGGGGGGCCAACCTACGAGCAGTACTTC
TRBJ2-7	TRBD2	NA	TRBV5-1	CASSLEWGRAYEQYF	TGCGCCAGCAGCTTGGAATGGGGGAGGGCCTACGAGCAGTACTTC
TRBJ2-1	NA	NA	TRBV6-5	CASSYGVLYNEQFF	TGTGCCAGCAGTTACGGGGTACTATACAATGAGCAGTTCTTC
TRBJ2-1	TRBD2	NA	TRBV27	CASSSDSGGHYNEQFF	TGTGCCAGCAGCTCTGATAGCGGGGGGCATTACAATGAGCAGTTCTTC
TRBJ2-2	NA	few	TRBV24-1	CATSSEDGVGDTGELFF	TGTGCCACCAGTAGTGAGGACGGGGTCGGCGACACCGGGGAGCTGTTTTTT
TRBJ1-1	TRBD1	NA	TRBV19	CASSIAPDREDTEAFF	TGTGCCAGTAGTATAGCCCCGGACAGGGAGGACACTGAAGCTTTCTTT
TRBJ1-6	TRBD1	few	TRBV28	CASSSRQGRSPLHF	TGTGCCAGCAGTTCCAGACAGGGTAGATCACCCCTCCACTTT
TRBJ2-7	TRBD1	NA	TRBV7-6	CASSLGTGADEQYF	TGTGCCAGCAGCTTAGGGACAGGGGCCGACGAGCAGTACTTC
TRBJ2-7	TRBD2	NA	TRBV28	CTSSFSGGAYEQYF	TGTACCAGCAGTTTTAGCGGGGGGGCGTACGAGCAGTACTTC
TRBJ2-6	NA	few	TRBV4-2	CASSSGVTGANVLTF	TGTGCCAGCTCCTCCGGGGTAACTGGGGCCAACGTCCTGACTTTC
TRBJ2-2	TRBD1	few	TRBV7-8	CASSGQGVETGELFF	TGTGCCAGTTCAGGACAGGGGGTTGAAACCGGGGAGCTGTTTTTT
TRBJ2-6	NA	NA	TRBV2	CAGGGIRTGANVLTF	TGTGCCGGAGGGGGTATTCGCACTGGGGCCAACGTCCTGACTTTC
TRBJ1-2	NA	few	TRBV7-9	CASSPGGGDYGYTF	TGTGCCAGCAGTCCAGGAGGGGGGGACTATGGCTACACCTTC
TRBJ1-2	TRBD1	NA	TRBV3-1	CASSQGVGQGPIGGYTF	TGTGCCAGCAGCCAAGGAGTGGGACAGGGTCCTATAGGAGGCTACACCTTC
TRBJ2-1	TRBD2	NA	TRBV7-9	CASSPRTSVEQFF	TGTGCCAGCAGCCCCCGGACTAGCGTTGAGCAGTTCTTC
TRBJ2-4	NA	few	TRBV7-9	CASSPPGKAKNIQYF	TGTGCCAGCAGTCCACCGGGAAAAGCCAAAAACATTCAGTACTTC
TRBJ2-1	TRBD2	many	TRBV7-2	CASSLGASGYNEQFF	TGTGCCAGCAGCTTAGGGGCTAGCGGGTACAATGAGCAGTTCTTC
TRBJ1-2	NA	NA	TRBV7-8	CASSPGLGGGYTF	TGTGCCAGCAGCCCCGGCCTCGGCGGTGGCTACACCTTC
TRBJ2-1	NA	few	TRBV28	CASSFRYYNEQFF	TGTGCCAGCAGTTTTAGGTACTACAATGAGCAGTTCTTC
TRBJ1-2	NA	many	TRBV6-6	CASSLHRGGYTF	TGTGCCAGCAGTCTCCACCGGGGTGGCTACACCTTC
TRBJ1-1	NA	NA	TRBV7-9	CASIRPGKNTEAFF	TGTGCCAGCATTCGCCCGGGAAAGAACACTGAAGCTTTCTTT
TRBJ2-7	TRBD2	NA	TRBV19	CASSPGLAGRRSYEQYF	TGTGCCAGTAGCCCGGGACTAGCGGGCCGCCGCTCCTACGAGCAGTACTTC
TRBJ2-1	NA	NA	TRBV19	CASKDPSSYNEQFF	TGTGCCAGTAAAGACCCGAGCTCCTACAATGAGCAGTTCTTC
TRBJ2-5	TRBD1	NA	TRBV4-1	CASTYFAPGQGQETQYF	TGCGCCAGCACCTACTTCGCGCCGGGACAGGGGCAAGAGACCCAGTACTTC
TRBJ1-1	NA	NA	TRBV19	CASSTGATEAFF	TGTGCCAGTAGTACAGGGGCCACTGAAGCTTTCTTT
TRBJ1-1	NA	NA	TRBV10-1	CASSERVHTEAFF	TGCGCCAGCAGTGAAAGGGTGCACACTGAAGCTTTCTTT
TRBJ2-3	TRBD1	NA	TRBV7-9	CASSFEQGDEDTQYF	TGTGCCAGCAGCTTCGAACAGGGGGATGAAGATACGCAGTATTTT